This TCR beta chain was captured by sequencing in a study of shared clonotypes between healthy human individuals. Study summary: Per donor, CD8 memory used one plate, CD8 naive used two, CD4 memory used three and CD4 naive used three. Findings of the study overall: Investigators expected sequencing depth to affect clonotype sharing among donors.

This CDR3 has 13 amino acids. Germline-derived CDR1 and CDR2 are SGHNT and YYREEE (reference sequence). Trimming took 0 bases from V and 6 from J, leaving 9 bases between them. As to this clone: Its specificity is not known.

Investigators divided CD4+ cells into CD45RA+ naive and CD45RA-negative memory subsets. Produced via immunoSEQ multiplex PCR; TCRdb's table is partial and in-frame only. The profile covers some 500,000 clones, with about 96% appearing a single time and about 0.06% taken by the ten largest. The J gene is TRBJ1-1, the V gene TRBV5-4; D possibly corresponds to TRBD1 (6 bases). The clonotype was recovered from a woman younger than 45 in good health. Sequences were obtained from naive CD4+ T cells sorted from blood. Subset reported: CD45RA+ positively selected. CDR3 DNA sequence: TGTGCCAGCAGCTTGGGAGGGGGTGCTGAAGCTTTCTTT. It codes for CASSLGGGAEAFF.